The 2 T cell receptor beta chains below come from one sample, sequenced in a study of T-cell memory formation after mild COVID-19. A single record per CDR3 protein comes from TCRdb applying MiXCR to the 5' RACE reads. The data contain about 560,000 distinct CDR3 sequences, roughly 21% of them singletons. Sequenced input: PBMCs or a T cell subset sorted from them (not recorded which). The receptors originated from an adult woman who had mild COVID-19 (a few samples of this study predate the infection). Cell type and time point are not known.

Only a few counts were recorded for this clonotype. The rearrangement links TRBV7-2 to TRBJ2-2; maybe TRBD1 (6 bases). The germline V gene has CDR1 SGHTA and CDR2 FQGNSA. The CDR3 runs 16 residues. Trimming took off 1 base at V and 5 bases at J, with 14 bases between the two ends. CDR3 DNA: TGTGCCAGCAGCTTAGTCCCGGGACACAGGACCGGGGAGCTGTTTTTT. It encodes CASSLVPGHRTGELFF.

This clonotype has just a few counts. The V call is TRBV9, the J call TRBJ2-7, with D uncertain. V lost 4 bases and J 0 bases, leaving 11 bases between the germline ends. CDR1 SGDLS and CDR2 YYNGEE come from the germline V gene. CDR3 length equals 14 residues. The CDR3 sequence is CASSPTKHSYEQYF. The CDR3 nucleotides are TGTGCCAGCAGCCCCACAAAACACTCCTACGAGCAGTACTTC.